This T cell receptor beta chain was observed in a study of Ad26.COV2.S vaccination and SARS-CoV-2 variants. Overall study results and limits: TCR breadth and depth estimates may have understated total T cell responses.

Germline V gives CDR1 SGHTA, CDR2 FQGTGA. V lost 5 bases to trimming and J lost 3 bases; unmatched junction nucleotides: 3. There are 14 residues in the CDR3. Only in-frame clones appear in the TCRdb table, and some are missing; sequencing was by immunoSEQ multiplex PCR. Among about 350,000 clones listed, approximately 86% were seen once. With regard to this clone: Its antigen is not identified.

Treatment defined: around 19 received Ad26.COV2.S at low or high dose, single or two shots; 5 received placebo; per-sample allocation not given. Sampling occurred on day 63 after the first vaccine or placebo injection. V gene TRBV7-3 combines with J gene TRBJ2-2; TRBD1 aligns across 7 bases. This sequence originates from a person between 18 and 60 years old who received the Ad26.COV2.S COVID-19 vaccine or a placebo. Source: peripheral blood, taken in a trial of Ad26.COV2.S vaccine versus placebo. The CDR3 DNA sequence: TGTGCCAGCAGCCCGGGACAGTACACCGGGGAGCTGTTTTTT. Translation gives CASSPGQYTGELFF.